Following are 20 T cell receptor beta chains from one sample sequenced in a study of T cells after yellow fever vaccination (dated by TCRdb to the late 2010s). What the treatment or condition label conveys for this sample: live attenuated yellow fever vaccine strain. The library was prepared using 5' RACE. Sequencing instrument: Illumina HiSeq 2500. Starting from the raw public reads, TCRdb applied fastp trimming at Q25, assembled clones with MiXCR and retained in-frame beta chains. Rows are combined by CDR3 protein, so each entry shows the most common genes and DNA. The sample table records approximately 510,000 distinct CDR3 sequences; around a fifth of these occur just once. The biggest ten clones account for roughly a sixth of the sample. The sample in question was PBMCs, obtained 20 to 25 days after the first yellow fever vaccination. These receptors were collected from a young man who received the YFV17D yellow fever vaccine.

The genes are TRBV24-1 and TRBJ2-2; either TRBD1 or TRBD2 may supply D (5 bases each). Germline V gives CDR1 KGHDR, CDR2 SFDVKD. This CDR3 is 17 amino acids long. V was clipped by 2 bases and J by 4 bases, with 16 bases between them. This chain's CDR3 is CATSDSEVGEFTGELFF. The CDR3 coding sequence is TGTGCCACCAGTGATTCGGAGGTAGGGGAGTTCACCGGGGAGCTGTTTTTT.

CDR3 nucleotide sequence: TGCGCCAGCAGCTTGGCCCCCAGTAGATCCTATAATTCACCCCTCCACTTT. Translated: CASSLAPSRSYNSPLHF. The J gene is TRBJ1-6, the V gene TRBV5-1, with D uncertain. Trimming took 0 bases from V and 1 from J, leaving 11 bases between them. This CDR3 spans 17 amino acids. The germline V gene has CDR1 SGHRS and CDR2 YFSETQ.

This clonotype was detected only a few times. This chain connects TRBV6-5 to TRBJ1-2; no clear D. The CDR3 runs to 14 residues. V lost 2 bases and J 7 bases, leaving 14 bases between the germline ends. CDR1 is MNHEY, CDR2 SVGAGI, per germline. CDR3: CASSYKGGVSGYTF. The CDR3 bases are TGTGCCAGCAGTTACAAGGGTGGCGTCTCTGGCTACACCTTC.

This clonotype came up a few times. The chain carries TRBV12-3 or TRBV12-4 and TRBJ1-2; possible D gene TRBD1, 5 bases. V lost 6 bases, J lost 7 bases, and 15 bases lay in between. The CDR3 loop spans 13 amino acids. The CDR3 loop reads CASRRRVSSGYTF. CDR3 DNA sequence: TGTGCCAGCAGACGCAGGGTTAGCAGTGGCTACACCTTC.

This clonotype was picked up many times. The chain carries TRBV12-3 or TRBV12-4 and TRBJ1-1, with a possible D match to TRBD1 (6 bases). Trimming pared 4 bases from V and 0 bases from J, leaving 12 bases between. The length of the CDR3 is 15 residues. The CDR3 is CASSSHRAVNTEAFF. CDR3 DNA: TGTGCCAGCAGTTCACACAGGGCAGTGAACACTGAAGCTTTCTTT.

V is TRBV20-1 and J is TRBJ1-5, with TRBD1 as a possible D gene (5 bases). Trimming removed 5 bases at V and 2 bases at J, with 10 bases between. The germline gives CDR1 DFQATT, CDR2 SNEGSKA (reference sequence). The CDR3 totals 13 residues. Here the CDR3 reads CSALRDGNQPQHF. Here the CDR3 DNA reads TGCAGTGCTCTCCGGGACGGCAATCAGCCCCAGCATTTT.

The rearrangement joins TRBV18 to TRBJ2-1, with 9 bases identical to TRBD2. This CDR3 spans 15 amino acids. J lost 6 bases, V lost 2 bases, and 5 bases had no gene match. CDR1 and CDR2 (germline): KGHSH, LQKENI. CDR3 in amino acids: CASSPSGTSFNEQFF. In DNA, the CDR3 is TGTGCCAGCTCACCATCCGGGACTAGCTTCAATGAGCAGTTCTTC. The whole variable domain, filled in from reference TRBV18 and TRBJ2-1, reads NAGVMQNPRHLVRRRGQEARLRCSPMKGHSHVYWYRQLPEEGLKFMVYLQKENIIDESGMPKERFSAEFPKEGPSILRIQQVVRGDSAAYFCASSPSGTSFNEQFFGPGTRLTVL.

The rearrangement joins TRBV7-3 to TRBJ2-1; D may correspond to TRBD1 or TRBD2 (5 bases each). Trimming stripped 1 base from V and 0 bases from J, with 10 bases between. Germline CDR1 reads SGHTA; CDR2 reads FQGTGA. The CDR3 loop spans 16 amino acids. CDR3 in DNA: TGTGCCAGCAGCTTAAGGGGGACGAGCTCCTACAATGAGCAGTTCTTC. Residues: CASSLRGTSSYNEQFF.

The rearrangement uses TRBV5-4 and TRBJ2-2; D gene uncertain. The CDR3 spans 13 residues. Per germline, CDR1 SGHNT and CDR2 YYREEE (reference sequence). V gave up 0 bases and J gave up 7 bases, with 7 bases separating them. CDR3 residues: CASSLVMVGELFF. The DNA of the CDR3 is TGTGCCAGCAGCTTGGTTATGGTCGGGGAGCTGTTTTTT.

This clonotype has just a few counts. The chain has TRBV6-1 and TRBJ2-5, with a tentative D call TRBD1 (6 bases). Germline V lookup: CDR1 MNHNS, CDR2 SASEGT. CDR3 size: 13 residues. V was pared by 5 bases and J by 7 bases, with 14 bases between. The CDR3 loop is CASSQGNLWTQYF. In DNA, the CDR3 is TGTGCCAGCAGTCAGGGGAATCTTTGGACCCAGTACTTC.

The chain employs TRBV28 and TRBJ1-1; D remains ambiguous. V was cut by 7 bases and J by 7 bases, with 28 bases left in between. The CDR3 extends over 17 amino acids. Germline loops: CDR1 MDHEN, CDR2 SYDVKM. The CDR3 reads CASTLNSGSGGNGEAFF. The DNA for the CDR3 is TGTGCCAGCACCCTAAACTCCGGATCGGGCGGCAATGGTGAAGCTTTCTTT.

J is TRBJ2-7 and V is TRBV5-6; D ambiguous. The length of the CDR3 is 16 residues. Germline CDR1 SGHDT, CDR2 YYEEEE. V was pared by 1 base and J by 1 base, with 15 bases between. The CDR3 spells CASSLSRSHMSYEQYV. CDR3 sequence (DNA): TGTGCCAGCAGCTTGAGCCGAAGCCATATGTCCTACGAGCAGTACGTC.

The V gene is TRBV20-1, the J gene TRBJ2-1; D is uncertain. The V gene lost 6 bases and the J gene lost 3 bases, with 18 bases spanning the gap. The CDR3 is made up of 15 amino acids. Germline V gene data show CDR1 as DFQATT and CDR2 as SNEGSKA (reference sequence). Written as DNA, the CDR3 is TGCAGTGCCCCGAACCTGGGGTCGGGCTACAATGAGCAGTTCTTC. This translates into CSAPNLGSGYNEQFF.

The chain has TRBV5-1 and TRBJ2-1; a possible D gene is TRBD2 (6 bases). Germline CDR1 SGHRS, CDR2 YFSETQ. Trimming took 0 bases from V and 8 from J, leaving 12 bases between them. This CDR3 is 14 amino acids long. The CDR3 here is CASSLETRPDEQFF. The CDR3 DNA follows: TGCGCCAGCAGCTTGGAGACTAGACCGGATGAGCAGTTCTTC.

This clonotype was observed a single time. V usage is TRBV28 and J usage is TRBJ2-4; possibly TRBD1 for D (6 bases). Trimming left V 5 bases short and J 2 bases short, with 7 bases between. The CDR3 contains 13 residues. Germline CDR1 MDHEN, CDR2 SYDVKM. CDR3 DNA: TGTGCCAGCAGTGGGGGCACCAAAAACATTCAGTACTTC. Translating gives CASSGGTKNIQYF.

The rearrangement links TRBV19 to TRBJ2-5; TRBD1 matches at 9 bases. CDR3 length: 14 residues. Trimming at V came to 11 bases and at J to 5 bases, leaving 12 bases not matched to a gene. Germline assignment: CDR1 LNHDA and CDR2 SQIVND (reference sequence). This CDR3 is CASRRDRVGETQYF. CDR3 nucleotide sequence: TGTGCCTCAAGGAGGGACAGGGTAGGGGAGACCCAGTACTTC.

In this sample, this clonotype turned up a few times. The V call is TRBV3-1, the J call TRBJ1-5; TRBD1 matches 7 bases. Germline V gene lookup returns CDR1 LGHDT and CDR2 YNNKEL (reference sequence). Trimming took 1 base from V and 7 from J; bases not matched to a gene: 7. The CDR3 is made up of 15 amino acids. The chain's CDR3 is CASSQGRGAGQPQHF. CDR3 nucleotides: TGTGCCAGCAGCCAAGGCAGGGGGGCGGGGCAGCCCCAGCATTTT.

The chain links TRBV5-1 to TRBJ2-5; 10 bases fit TRBD1. Germline V CDR1 and CDR2: SGHRS, YFSETQ. Unmatched junction bases numbered 8, after V lost 5 bases and J lost 4 bases. The CDR3 is 15 amino acids. This CDR3 reads CASRRDRGLAETQYF. DNA of the CDR3: TGCGCCAGCAGGAGAGACAGGGGGCTGGCAGAGACCCAGTACTTC.

The V and J genes are TRBV12-3 or TRBV12-4 and TRBJ1-2, with D unresolved. This CDR3 contains 16 residues. V shed 5 bases and J shed 8 bases, with 24 bases lying between them. CDR3 sequence reads: CASSPLFDPELWGYTF. Written as DNA, the CDR3 is TGTGCCAGCAGTCCCCTCTTTGACCCTGAGTTGTGGGGCTACACCTTC.

The V call is TRBV20-1, the J call TRBJ1-3; 8 bases align to TRBD1. V lost 6 bases to trimming and J lost 7 bases; unmatched junction nucleotides: 8. Germline lookup yields CDR1 DFQATT and CDR2 SNEGSKA (reference sequence). The CDR3 contains 13 residues. CDR3 nucleotide sequence: TGCAGTGCCCAAAGGGACAGGTGGAACACCATATATTTT. Amino acids: CSAQRDRWNTIYF.